The 20 T cell receptor beta chains below were found in one sample sequenced in a study of a mutant IDH1 vaccine in newly diagnosed glioma. No antigen is known for these receptors. The sample's time point: week 23, last vaccination. Every single dose of the vaccine, 300 ug of mutant IDH1 20-mer peptide, came with topical imiquimod. The assay was immunoSEQ multiplex PCR, and TCRdb's table has in-frame clones only and misses some. Among around 34,000 clones listed, 75% to 85% were seen once. The specimen was PBMCs, collected from a glioma patient whose treatment included an IDH1 peptide vaccine. The receptor source for this set is a man aged 35 to 55 with glioma.

This chain uses TRBV7-2 with TRBJ2-1, with TRBD1 as a possible D gene (5 bases). This CDR3 spans 15 amino acids. Germline assignment: CDR1 SGHTA and CDR2 FQGNSA. V was pared by 3 bases and J by 2 bases, with 11 bases between. The CDR3 is CASSFRWGAYNEQFF. The CDR3 bases are TGTGCCAGCAGCTTCCGGTGGGGCGCCTACAATGAGCAGTTCTTC.

The chain has TRBV15 and TRBJ1-5, with D maybe TRBD1 (5 bases). The germline V gene has CDR1 LNHNV and CDR2 YYDKDF (reference sequence). V shed 3 bases and J shed 4 bases, with 10 bases lying between them. CDR3 size: 14 residues. This CDR3 reads CATSSGGPNQPQHF. The CDR3 DNA reads TGTGCCACCAGCAGCGGGGGACCGAATCAGCCCCAGCATTTT.

CDR3 coding DNA: TGTGCCAGCGGGACTAGCGGTAACCATGAGCAGTTCTTC. It translates to CASGTSGNHEQFF. The J gene is TRBJ2-1, the V gene TRBV7-3; TRBD2 matches at 11 bases. Germline trimming cut 8 bases from V and 8 bases from J; bases unmatched to any gene: 5. The germline gives CDR1 SGHTA, CDR2 FQGTGA. The CDR3 length is 13 residues. Filled out from reference TRBV7-3 and TRBJ2-1, the complete variable domain reads GAGVSQTPSNKVTEKGKYVELRCDPISGHTALYWYRQSLGQGPEFLIYFQGTGAADDSGLPNDRFFAVRPEGSVSTLKIQRTERGDSAVYLCASGTSGNHEQFFGPGTRLTVL.

The V call is TRBV9, the J call TRBJ2-1; 9 bases align to TRBD2. The CDR3 totals 15 residues. The V gene's germline CDR1 is SGDLS and CDR2 YYNGEE. The V and J ends lost 0 bases and 6 bases, in that order; junction bases with no gene match: 4. The CDR3 sequence: CASSVASSGINEQFF. CDR3 coding DNA: TGTGCCAGCAGCGTAGCCTCTAGCGGGATCAATGAGCAGTTCTTC.

V gene TRBV2 combines with J gene TRBJ2-7; TRBD1 aligns across 9 bases. CDR3 length equals 15 residues. V was pared by 2 bases and J by 4 bases, with 6 bases of the junction left unmatched. CDR1 and CDR2 from the germline V gene are SNHLY and FYNNEI. The CDR3 loop reads CASSERTGAPYEQYF. As DNA, the CDR3 is TGTGCCAGCAGTGAAAGGACAGGGGCCCCATACGAGCAGTACTTC. The variable domain in full, with the rest retrieved from reference TRBV2 and TRBJ2-7, is EPEVTQTPSHQVTQMGQEVILRCVPISNHLYFYWYRQILGQKVEFLVSFYNNEISEKSEIFDDQFSVERPDGSNFTLKIRSTKLEDSAMYFCASSERTGAPYEQYFGPGTRLTVT.

The gene calls are TRBV19 and TRBJ2-1; either TRBD1 or TRBD2 may fit D (5 bases each). V lost 8 bases, J lost 2 bases, and 13 bases lay in between. CDR3 length: 14 amino acids. CDR1 is LNHDA, CDR2 SQIVND, per germline (reference sequence). The CDR3 DNA sequence: TGTGCCAGTGCCTCCGGGACGGCCTACAATGAGCAGTTCTTC. Protein: CASASGTAYNEQFF.

The chain uses TRBV18 and TRBJ1-6; D unresolved. This CDR3 spans 13 amino acids. The V and J ends lost 3 bases and 13 bases respectively, with 13 bases between them. CDR1 KGHSH and CDR2 LQKENI come from the germline V gene. CDR3 coding DNA: TGTGCCAGCTCACCTGGCCCCTTGGCCCCCCTCCACTTT. It specifies CASSPGPLAPLHF. The full variable domain, in which reference TRBV18 and TRBJ1-6 provide the parts outside the CDR3, is NAGVMQNPRHLVRRRGQEARLRCSPMKGHSHVYWYRQLPEEGLKFMVYLQKENIIDESGMPKERFSAEFPKEGPSILRIQQVVRGDSAAYFCASSPGPLAPLHFGNGTRLTVT.

This sequence joins TRBV9 and TRBJ2-1; D gene unclear. V gave up 2 bases and J gave up 7 bases, with 10 bases separating them. The CDR3 extends over 13 amino acids. The germline V gene encodes CDR1 SGDLS and CDR2 YYNGEE. This CDR3 reads CASSVYLGNEQFF. Written as DNA, the CDR3 is TGTGCCAGCAGCGTCTATCTTGGGAATGAGCAGTTCTTC.

This chain links TRBV6-1 with TRBJ1-6, with D uncertain. This CDR3 is built from 15 residues. Germline V gives CDR1 MNHNS, CDR2 SASEGT. V lost 7 bases to trimming and J lost 0 bases, with 10 bases between them. The CDR3 reads CASTEGSSYNSPLHF. CDR3 coding DNA: TGTGCCAGCACCGAGGGAAGCTCCTATAATTCACCCCTCCACTTT.

This clone was picked up a small number of times. The rearrangement uses TRBV27 and TRBJ1-5; TRBD1 is a possible D gene (5 bases). From germline, CDR1 is MNHEY and CDR2 SMNVEV (reference sequence). V lost 5 bases and J 4 bases, leaving 21 bases between the germline ends. The CDR3 runs to 17 residues. CDR3 nucleotides: TGTGCCAGCAGTCTAACCTCTAGCTTGAGGGGAAATCAGCCCCAGCATTTT. It encodes CASSLTSSLRGNQPQHF.

The chain combines TRBV2 with TRBJ2-3, with 10 bases matching TRBD2. The V and J ends lost 6 bases and 6 bases, in that order; junction bases with no gene match: 12. The CDR3 length is 16 residues. Germline values: CDR1 SNHLY, CDR2 FYNNEI. The CDR3 here is CASRGRLAGGRDTQYF. DNA of the CDR3: TGTGCCAGCAGAGGAAGACTAGCGGGTGGGCGGGATACGCAGTATTTT.

This clone has only one observation. The V call is TRBV7-9, the J call TRBJ2-3; no firm D call. V was cut by 0 bases and J by 0 bases, with 10 bases left in between. Germline CDR1 is SEHNR and CDR2 is FQNEAQ (reference sequence). The CDR3 runs 16 residues. CDR3 nucleotides: TGTGCCAGCAGCTTAGCCCGGATAGTTAGCACAGATACGCAGTATTTT. This translates into CASSLARIVSTDTQYF.

This chain links TRBV2 with TRBJ2-2; no clear D gene. V gave up 5 bases and J gave up 3 bases, with 4 bases separating them. Germline CDR1 is SNHLY and CDR2 is FYNNEI. The CDR3 sequence is 12 residues long. The CDR3, as DNA: TGTGCCAGCAGTCTGGACACCGGGGAGCTGTTTTTT. Its translation is CASSLDTGELFF.

This rearrangement joins TRBV19 to TRBJ1-2; D remains ambiguous. V lost 1 base, J lost 2 bases, and 14 bases lay in between. Germline values: CDR1 LNHDA, CDR2 SQIVND (reference sequence). The CDR3 covers 16 residues. CDR3 loop: CASSIVGGRGNYGYTF. The CDR3 DNA is TGTGCCAGTAGTATAGTAGGCGGTCGGGGAAACTATGGCTACACCTTC.

The chain is built from TRBV11-2 and TRBJ2-3; maybe TRBD2 (5 bases). Trimming removed 1 base from V and 2 bases from J, with 13 bases in between. Germline V gene data show CDR1 as SGHAT and CDR2 as FQNNGV. The CDR3 has 16 amino acids. The CDR3 nucleotides read TGTGCCAGCAGCTTAGCCAGCGGCCCCCTCACAGATACGCAGTATTTT. This gives the protein CASSLASGPLTDTQYF.

The genes are TRBV27 and TRBJ1-1, with unresolved D. V was pared by 6 bases and J by 0 bases, with 11 bases between. The CDR3 length is 14 residues. CDR1 is MNHEY, CDR2 SMNVEV, per germline (reference sequence). The CDR3 coding sequence is TGTGCCAGCAGCGCAGGACCGATGAACACTGAAGCTTTCTTT. Its protein is CASSAGPMNTEAFF.

The V call is TRBV9, the J call TRBJ2-3; 7 bases line up with TRBD1. Trimming removed 4 bases from V and 4 bases from J; junction bases left unmatched: 3. The CDR3 is 13 amino acids. Germline V lookup: CDR1 SGDLS, CDR2 YYNGEE. CDR3: CASSLGGADTQYF. CDR3 DNA: TGTGCCAGCAGCCTAGGGGGCGCAGATACGCAGTATTTT.

The chain employs TRBV7-2 and TRBJ2-3; TRBD2 matches 9 bases. Per germline, CDR1 SGHTA and CDR2 FQGNSA. V shed 7 bases and J 4 bases; nucleotides not matched to a gene: 6. The CDR3 sequence is 14 residues long. The CDR3 loop reads CASTLIAGADTQYF. The CDR3 DNA reads TGTGCCAGCACCTTGATAGCGGGGGCAGATACGCAGTATTTT. Full variable domain (outside the CDR3, taken from reference TRBV7-2 and TRBJ2-3): GAGVSQSPSNKVTEKGKDVELRCDPISGHTALYWYRQSLGQGLEFLIYFQGNSAPDKSGLPSDRFSAERTGGSVSTLTIQRTQQEDSAVYLCASTLIAGADTQYFGPGTRLTVL.

V and J are TRBV23-1 and TRBJ2-3, with D hard to call. TRBV23-1 is flagged as an ORF with uncertain function. With 4 bases removed from V and 14 bases from J, the gap between germline ends came to 19 bases. The CDR3 runs to 13 residues. Here the CDR3 DNA reads TGCGCCAGCAGTCCCCTTCCTACAATACGGTGGTATTTT. Translation: CASSPLPTIRWYF.

The chain combines TRBV4-1 with TRBJ1-1; D is undetermined. The CDR3 has 16 residues. Germline V gene data show CDR1 as MGHRA and CDR2 as YSYEKL. With 0 bases removed from V and 0 bases from J, the gap between germline ends came to 11 bases. This CDR3 reads CASSQDPKALNTEAFF. CDR3 DNA: TGCGCCAGCAGCCAAGATCCGAAAGCTTTGAACACTGAAGCTTTCTTT.